The 18 T cell receptor beta chains below come from one sample, sequenced in a study of blood T cell repertoires in COVID-19. Measured with immunoSEQ multiplex PCR; TCRdb has only the in-frame clones, and not every one. The sample comprises fewer than 85,000 clones, about three quarters of which are singletons, and around 27% rests with the top ten. Sequenced sample: peripheral blood. The receptors were gathered from a woman older than 75 with active or convalescent COVID-19.

This clone was picked up many times. Other DNA sequences in this specimen translate into the identical CDR3. The chain uses TRBV30 and TRBJ1-3; maybe TRBD1 (5 bases). Per germline, CDR1 GTSNPN and CDR2 SVGIG (reference sequence). Trimming removed 3 bases at V and 0 bases at J, with 12 bases between. The CDR3 contains 15 residues. The CDR3 protein is CAWSRDSGSGNTIYF. DNA of the CDR3: TGTGCCTGGAGCAGGGACTCCGGCTCTGGAAACACCATATATTTT.

J is TRBJ2-3 and V is TRBV14; tentatively, D is TRBD1 (6 bases). The ends were cut back, 0 bases at V and 4 bases at J, with 11 bases in the middle. The CDR3 covers 15 residues. The germline gives CDR1 SGHDN, CDR2 FVKESK. CDR3: CASSQDWQGSDTQYF. The DNA of the CDR3 is TGTGCCAGCAGCCAAGATTGGCAGGGGTCAGATACGCAGTATTTT.

The V gene is TRBV30, the J gene TRBJ2-5, with TRBD2 matching over 8 bases. V lost 0 bases to trimming and J lost 6 bases; unmatched junction nucleotides: 9. Per the germline V gene, CDR1 is GTSNPN and CDR2 is SVGIG (reference sequence). This CDR3 comprises 15 residues. This CDR3 reads CAWSVGRGGYQTQYF. The CDR3 DNA follows: TGTGCCTGGAGTGTTGGACGGGGGGGCTATCAGACCCAGTACTTC.

The chain combines TRBV30 with TRBJ1-6; D unresolved. The CDR3 sequence is 14 residues long. V was pared by 1 base and J by 3 bases, with 7 bases between. Germline CDR1 and CDR2: GTSNPN and SVGIG (reference sequence). CDR3 in amino acids: CAWSATGYNSPLHF. CDR3 DNA: TGTGCCTGGAGTGCGACGGGCTATAATTCACCCCTCCACTTT.

V usage is TRBV29-1 and J usage is TRBJ1-2; D may be TRBD1 (5 bases). CDR3 length: 13 amino acids. Trimming removed 4 bases from V and 2 bases from J, with 11 bases in between. CDR1 SQVTM and CDR2 ANQGSEA come from the germline V gene. The CDR3 protein is CSVVGRANYGYTF. In DNA form, the CDR3 reads TGCAGCGTTGTTGGCAGGGCAAACTATGGCTACACCTTC. Supplemented by reference TRBV29-1 and TRBJ1-2, the full variable domain reads SAVISQKPSRDICQRGTSLTIQCQVDSQVTMMFWYRQQPGQSLTLIATANQGSEATYESGFVIDKFPISRPNLTFSTLTVSNMSPEDSSIYLCSVVGRANYGYTFGSGTRLTVV.

The rearrangement joins TRBV27 to TRBJ1-6; tentatively, D is TRBD1 (5 bases). Germline V lookup: CDR1 MNHEY, CDR2 SMNVEV (reference sequence). V lost 3 bases, J lost 9 bases, and 18 bases lay in between. CDR3 size: 16 residues. The CDR3, as DNA: TGTGCCAGCAGTTTTATCCAGGGAATCGTCGCTTCACCCCTCCACTTT. Amino acids: CASSFIQGIVASPLHF.

The chain employs TRBV6-1 and TRBJ1-2, with D maybe TRBD1 (6 bases). Trimming removed 1 base at V and 2 bases at J, with 11 bases between. The CDR3 extends over 15 amino acids. Germline loops: CDR1 MNHNS, CDR2 SASEGT. Here the CDR3 reads CASSEGPGENYGYTF. The CDR3 nucleotides are TGTGCCAGCAGTGAAGGCCCAGGGGAGAACTATGGCTACACCTTC.

This chain connects TRBV28 to TRBJ2-3; TRBD1 matches at 10 bases. Germline-derived CDR1 and CDR2 are MDHEN and SYDVKM. The CDR3 is 13 amino acids. V lost 10 bases to trimming and J lost 3 bases; unmatched junction nucleotides: 4. The CDR3 DNA reads TGTGCCAACCGGGACAGGGGTACAGATACGCAGTATTTT. Its translation is CANRDRGTDTQYF.

The rearrangement joins TRBV4-1 to TRBJ2-7, with TRBD1 as a possible D gene (5 bases). This CDR3 contains 13 residues. The germline gives CDR1 MGHRA, CDR2 YSYEKL. Trimming removed 0 bases at V and 9 bases at J, with 12 bases between. DNA for the CDR3: TGCGCCAGCAGCCAAGATGTGGACATTTGGCAGTACTTC. It yields the protein CASSQDVDIWQYF.

This rearrangement joins TRBV5-6 to TRBJ1-1; 9 nucleotides align to TRBD1. In germline, CDR1 is SGHDT, CDR2 YYEEEE. The CDR3 sequence is 16 residues long. Trimming removed 4 bases from V and 2 bases from J; junction bases left unmatched: 9. The CDR3 nucleotides are TGTGCCAGCAGCATGGACAGGGGAATTATAAACACTGAAGCTTTCTTT. The encoded protein is CASSMDRGIINTEAFF.

This clone was observed a few times. The rearrangement links TRBV15 to TRBJ2-1; 7 bases are a match to TRBD2. CDR1 LNHNV and CDR2 YYDKDF come from the germline V gene (reference sequence). The CDR3 loop spans 15 amino acids. The V gene end was trimmed by 1 base and the J gene end by 7 bases; junction bases not matched to a gene: 7. The CDR3 nucleotides read TGTGCCACCAGCAGAGGGGAGTGGGGGGGGAATGAGCAGTTCTTC. As protein: CATSRGEWGGNEQFF.

This clone has just one count. The V call is TRBV18, the J call TRBJ1-1, with D perhaps matching TRBD1 (6 bases). V lost 3 bases, J lost 3 bases, and 14 bases lay in between. This CDR3 region has 15 residues. Germline V gives CDR1 KGHSH, CDR2 LQKENI. The CDR3 spells CASSPSGARDTEAFF. The CDR3 DNA reads as TGTGCCAGCTCACCGTCAGGGGCGAGGGACACTGAAGCTTTCTTT.

The chain uses TRBV9 and TRBJ1-2; no definite D call. CDR3 size: 14 residues. Germline V lookup: CDR1 SGDLS, CDR2 YYNGEE. V was shortened by 0 bases and J by 6 bases, with 12 bases between the two germline ends. The CDR3 DNA reads TGTGCCAGCAGCGTAGCCGCGGGCGGCCATGGCTACACCTTC. Its protein product is CASSVAAGGHGYTF.

This clone occurred once. The chain uses TRBV7-2 and TRBJ1-6; 8 bases align to TRBD1. Germline loops: CDR1 SGHTA, CDR2 FQGNSA. This CDR3 has 17 amino acids. Trimming cost V 3 bases and J 0 bases; bases outside gene matches: 4. The CDR3 coding sequence is TGTGCCAGCAGCTTTAGGACAGGGAGCTCCTATAATTCACCCCTCCACTTT. Residues: CASSFRTGSSYNSPLHF.

The V gene is TRBV18, the J gene TRBJ1-3; D may be TRBD1 (6 bases). This CDR3 has 15 residues. Trimming removed 2 bases from V and 4 bases from J, with 12 bases in between. CDR1 is KGHSH and CDR2 is LQKENI in the germline V gene. CDR3 sequence reads: CASSPKGQLGNTIYF. CDR3 nucleotide sequence: TGTGCCAGCTCACCAAAAGGACAGCTCGGAAACACCATATATTTT.

This clone was recorded only once. The chain joins TRBV5-1 to TRBJ2-4; 7 nucleotides align to TRBD2. Germline trimming cut 2 bases from V and 6 bases from J; bases unmatched to any gene: 5. Germline V gene sequence: CDR1 SGHRS, CDR2 YFSETQ. The CDR3 has 14 amino acids. CDR3 region: CASSLGAGTNIQYF. For the CDR3, the DNA is TGCGCCAGCAGCTTAGGAGCGGGGACAAACATTCAGTACTTC.

The genes are TRBV7-2 and TRBJ2-2, with D possibly matching TRBD1 (5 bases). The CDR3 is made up of 14 amino acids. CDR1 is SGHTA and CDR2 is FQGNSA in the germline V gene. Deletions cut 1 base from V and 9 bases from J, with 12 bases between. As DNA, the CDR3 is TGTGCCAGCAGCTTAGGCGCAGGGTTTTGGGAGCTGTTTTTT. Its translation: CASSLGAGFWELFF.

The rearrangement links TRBV6-1 to TRBJ1-2; D call uncertain. CDR1 is MNHNS and CDR2 is SASEGT in the germline V gene. V lost 2 bases and J lost 12, with 16 bases in between. The CDR3 spans 13 residues. CDR3 in amino acids: CASSELRNPVDTF. CDR3 nucleotides: TGTGCCAGCAGTGAACTCAGGAATCCCGTCGACACCTTC.